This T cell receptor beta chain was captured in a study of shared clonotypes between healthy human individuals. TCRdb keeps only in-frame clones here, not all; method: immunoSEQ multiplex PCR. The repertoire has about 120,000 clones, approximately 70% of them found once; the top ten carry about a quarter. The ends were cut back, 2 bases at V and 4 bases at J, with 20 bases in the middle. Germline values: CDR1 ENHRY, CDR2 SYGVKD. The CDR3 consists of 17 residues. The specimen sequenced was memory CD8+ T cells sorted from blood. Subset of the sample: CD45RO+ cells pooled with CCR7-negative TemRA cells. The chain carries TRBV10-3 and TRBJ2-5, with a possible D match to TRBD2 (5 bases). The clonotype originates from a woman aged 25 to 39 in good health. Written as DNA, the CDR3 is TGTGCCATCAGTGAGCCTGGCTCCTCTTCACGGGGAGAGACCCAGTACTTC. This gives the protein CAISEPGSSSRGETQYF.